One T cell receptor (beta chain) is described in this entry. What it binds is not known. This CDR3 comprises 16 residues. Germline lookup yields CDR1 SEHNR and CDR2 FQNEAQ (reference sequence). V dropped 4 bases and J dropped 0; count of bases not matched to a gene: 5. The protocol was immunoSEQ multiplex PCR, while the TCRdb copy is restricted to in-frame clones and leaves out a portion. This sample has tens of thousands of clones; about 91% occur once, and the top ten carry about 7.8%. These data belong to a study of PD-1 blockade in classical Hodgkin lymphoma. Each patient's relapse followed autologous stem cell transplantation, and brentuximab vedotin exposure varied. The best responses consisted of complete response, partial response or progressive disease. The study, taken as a whole, reports: Before treatment, TCR diversity in newly diagnosed patients was reportedly lower than in healthy donors.

Material: peripheral blood mononuclear cells (PBMCs), obtained before the second cycle of nivolumab. The TCR originated in a human donor with classical Hodgkin lymphoma. The chain joins TRBV7-9 to TRBJ1-5, with 8 bases lining up with TRBD1. CDR3 in amino acids: CASSSGQGNSNQPQHF. CDR3 coding DNA: TGTGCCAGCAGCTCCGGACAGGGTAATAGCAATCAGCCCCAGCATTTT.